Described below is a single T cell receptor beta chain sequence and its context. This clone occurred a few times. Its antigen is still unknown. There are no base qualities to consult, and no much larger clone falls within one base. The data belong to a study of blood T cell repertoires in COVID-19 (dated by TCRdb to about 2020). Context from the whole study: Collaborator samples came from the United States, Italy and Spain and covered acute and convalescent phases of COVID-19. HLA class I and class II types, where available, came from metadata supplied by the sample provider rather than from assay-based typing. The prospective study material was composed of cDNA or gDNA derived from T cells, B-cell-depleted T cells, or PBMCs. The samples were drawn from two sources: the first 160 participants of the ongoing ImmuneRACE study, and 1,000 to 1,500 subjects contributed by 6 global collaborators. The repertoires were released in a freely available public database intended as a resource for research on the immune response to SARS-CoV-2. The dataset comprised deeply sampled blood TCRbeta repertoires from subjects exposed to, actively infected with, or recovered from COVID-19. The sample metadata nearly always contained a de-identified subject ID, COVID-19 status, age in years and sex.

Samples from volunteer blood donors who had recovered from COVID-19 were contributed by a second Seattle source. Whole blood was collected in K2EDTA tubes by collaborating institutions according to the institutions' own protocols. For TCRbeta analysis, collaborator samples were shipped as frozen whole blood, as isolated PBMCs, or as DNA extracted from either sample type. Study-wide findings and limitations: The amount of clinical and demographic metadata varied by source and participant and was provided uncurated.

TCRbeta CDR3 regions were amplified from genomic DNA by means of the immunoSEQ Assay, a bias-controlled multiplex PCR. The source study handled its data this way. The number of nucleated cells in each sample was estimated from the amplification of reference gene primers within the assay. To quantify the absolute abundance of each unique TCRbeta CDR3 rearrangement, sequence reads were collapsed and filtered. Productive Simpson clonality was computed per sample as the square root of Simpson's diversity index over productive rearrangements. TCRdb took this table from immuneACCESS and kept in-frame rearrangements with V and J called. Such tables lack part of the clones; where checked against another copy, unresolved V genes explain under half of the gap, and the rest is unexplained. The V and J calls and the clone size are those of that table, but D and trimming were determined from the DNA. The table for this sample lists 110,000 or so clones; over 75% of them were counted only once. 7.5% to 9.5% of the sample is held by the ten biggest clonotypes.

The germline V gene (reference sequence) sets CDR1 to SSHAT and CDR2 to FNYEAQ. The CDR3 spans 14 residues, from the cysteine through the phenylalanine. Here the CDR3 DNA is all that survives: 42 bases in frame from base 1. At the junction V is shortened by 1 base and J by 5 bases, with 11 bases in between. This receptor chain uses TRBV7-7 and TRBJ2-5; the D gene is perhaps TRBD2, on 5 matching bases. The source is a woman in her 70s who had recovered from COVID-19. Sequencing input: peripheral blood. The DNA sequence is TGTGCCAGCAGCTTAGGACTATCTCTGGAGACCCAGTACTTC. It codes for CASSLGLSLETQYF.